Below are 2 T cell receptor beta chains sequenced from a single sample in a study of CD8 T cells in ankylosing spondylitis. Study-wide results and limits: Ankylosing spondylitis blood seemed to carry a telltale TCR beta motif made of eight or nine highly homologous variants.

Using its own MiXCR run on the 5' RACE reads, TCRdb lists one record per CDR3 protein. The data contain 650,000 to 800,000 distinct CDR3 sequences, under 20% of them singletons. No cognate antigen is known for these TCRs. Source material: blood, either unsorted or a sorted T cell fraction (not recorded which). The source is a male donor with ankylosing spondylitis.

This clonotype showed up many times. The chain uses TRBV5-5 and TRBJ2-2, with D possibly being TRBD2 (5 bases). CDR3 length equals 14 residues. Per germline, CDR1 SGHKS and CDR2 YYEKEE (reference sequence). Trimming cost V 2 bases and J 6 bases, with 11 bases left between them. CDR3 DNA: TGTGCCAGCAGCTTTTCCTCCGGGGCCGGGGAGCTGTTTTTT. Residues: CASSFSSGAGELFF.

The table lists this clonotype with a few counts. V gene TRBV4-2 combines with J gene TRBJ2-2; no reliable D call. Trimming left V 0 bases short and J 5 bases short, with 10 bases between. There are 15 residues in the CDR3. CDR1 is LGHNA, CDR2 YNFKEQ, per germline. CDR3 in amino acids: CASSQDLLITGELFF. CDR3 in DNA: TGTGCCAGCAGCCAAGATTTACTAATAACCGGGGAGCTGTTTTTT.